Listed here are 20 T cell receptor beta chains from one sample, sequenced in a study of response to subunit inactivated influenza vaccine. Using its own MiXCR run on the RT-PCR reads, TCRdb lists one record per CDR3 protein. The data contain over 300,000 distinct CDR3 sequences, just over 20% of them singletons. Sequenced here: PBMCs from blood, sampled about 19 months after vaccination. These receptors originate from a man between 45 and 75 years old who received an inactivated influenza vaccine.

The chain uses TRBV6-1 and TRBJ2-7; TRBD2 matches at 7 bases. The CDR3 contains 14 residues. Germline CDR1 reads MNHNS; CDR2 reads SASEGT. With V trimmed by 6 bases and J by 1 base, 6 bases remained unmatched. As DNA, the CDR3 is TGTGCCAGCAGGAGCGGGGCAAGTTCCTACGAGCAGTACTTC. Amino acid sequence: CASRSGASSYEQYF.

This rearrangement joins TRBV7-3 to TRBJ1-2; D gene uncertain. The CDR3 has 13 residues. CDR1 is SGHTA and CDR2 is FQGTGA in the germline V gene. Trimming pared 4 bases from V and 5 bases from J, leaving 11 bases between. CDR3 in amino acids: CASSSSDGYGYTF. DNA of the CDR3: TGTGCCAGCAGCTCTTCGGACGGTTATGGCTACACCTTC.

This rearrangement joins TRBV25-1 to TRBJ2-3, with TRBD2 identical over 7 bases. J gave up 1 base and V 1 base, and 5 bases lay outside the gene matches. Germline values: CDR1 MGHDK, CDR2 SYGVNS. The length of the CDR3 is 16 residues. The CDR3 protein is CASSEFGGGGTDTQYF. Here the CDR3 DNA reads TGTGCCAGCAGTGAATTTGGGGGAGGGGGCACAGATACGCAGTATTTT.

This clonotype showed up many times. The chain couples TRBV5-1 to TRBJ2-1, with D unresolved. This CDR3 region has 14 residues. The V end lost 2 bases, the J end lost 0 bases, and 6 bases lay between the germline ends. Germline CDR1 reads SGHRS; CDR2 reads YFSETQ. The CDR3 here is CASSFLSSYNEQFF. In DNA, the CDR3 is TGCGCCAGCAGCTTCCTGAGCTCCTACAATGAGCAGTTCTTC.

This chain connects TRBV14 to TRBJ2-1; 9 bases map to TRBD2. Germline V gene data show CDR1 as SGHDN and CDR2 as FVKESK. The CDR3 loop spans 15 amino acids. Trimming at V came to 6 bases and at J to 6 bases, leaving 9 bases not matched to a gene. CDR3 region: CASSRGSGRFNEQFF. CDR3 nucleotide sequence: TGTGCCAGCAGTAGAGGTAGCGGGAGATTCAATGAGCAGTTCTTC.

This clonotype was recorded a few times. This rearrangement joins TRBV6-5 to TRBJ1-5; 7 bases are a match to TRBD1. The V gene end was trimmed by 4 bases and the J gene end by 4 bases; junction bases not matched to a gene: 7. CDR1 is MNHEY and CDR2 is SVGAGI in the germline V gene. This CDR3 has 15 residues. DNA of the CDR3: TGTGCCAGCAGTTCACGAGGGGGCTTTAATCAGCCCCAGCATTTT. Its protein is CASSSRGGFNQPQHF.

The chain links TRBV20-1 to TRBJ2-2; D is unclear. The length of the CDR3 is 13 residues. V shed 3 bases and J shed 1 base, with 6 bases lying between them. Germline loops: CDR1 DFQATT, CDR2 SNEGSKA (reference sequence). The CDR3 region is CSASILNTGELFF. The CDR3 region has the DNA TGCAGTGCTAGTATCCTGAACACCGGGGAGCTGTTTTTT.

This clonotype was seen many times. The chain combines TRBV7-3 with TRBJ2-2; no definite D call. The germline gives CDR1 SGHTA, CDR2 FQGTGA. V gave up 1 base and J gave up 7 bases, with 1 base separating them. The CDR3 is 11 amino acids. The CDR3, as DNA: TGTGCCAGCAGCTTAAACGGGGAGCTGTTTTTT. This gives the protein CASSLNGELFF.

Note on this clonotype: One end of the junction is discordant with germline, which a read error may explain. CDR3 DNA sequence: TGTGCCAGCAGTTACCTCGGGACAGGGGGGGGGACCGGGGAGCTGTTT. This gives the protein CASSYLGTGGGTGELF. The chain carries TRBV6-5 and TRBJ2-2; 11 bases line up with TRBD1. Germline CDR1 is MNHEY and CDR2 is SVGAGI. The CDR3 extends over 16 amino acids.

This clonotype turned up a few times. The CDR3 sequence: CAMSPAGGTDTQYF. The CDR3, as DNA: TGTGCCATGTCACCAGCGGGGGGCACAGATACGCAGTATTTT. This chain uses TRBV10-3 with TRBJ2-3; 8 positions match TRBD2. CDR1 is ENHRY and CDR2 is SYGVKD in the germline V gene. The CDR3 totals 14 residues. V dropped 9 bases and J dropped 1; count of bases not matched to a gene: 6.

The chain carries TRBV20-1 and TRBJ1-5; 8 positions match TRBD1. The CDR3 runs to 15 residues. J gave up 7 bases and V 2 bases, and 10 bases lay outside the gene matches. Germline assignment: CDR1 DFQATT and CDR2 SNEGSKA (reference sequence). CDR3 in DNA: TGCAGTGCTAGAACCGGACAGGGTGCCAGGCAGCCCCAGCATTTT. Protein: CSARTGQGARQPQHF.

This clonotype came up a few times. The DNA of the CDR3 is TGTGCCAGCAGTTACCCGACAGGAGGCTACACCTTC. It yields the protein CASSYPTGGYTF. The chain recombines TRBV6-5 with TRBJ1-2, with D perhaps TRBD1 (6 bases). Germline V gene lookup returns CDR1 MNHEY and CDR2 SVGAGI. The CDR3 runs to 12 residues. Trimming took off 2 bases at V and 8 bases at J, with 9 bases between the two ends.

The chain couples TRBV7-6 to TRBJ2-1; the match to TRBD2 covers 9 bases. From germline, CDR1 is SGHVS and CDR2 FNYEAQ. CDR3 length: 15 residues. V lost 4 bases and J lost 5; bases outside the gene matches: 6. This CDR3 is CASSSIAGANNEQFF. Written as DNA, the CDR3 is TGTGCCAGCAGCTCCATAGCGGGAGCTAACAATGAGCAGTTCTTC.

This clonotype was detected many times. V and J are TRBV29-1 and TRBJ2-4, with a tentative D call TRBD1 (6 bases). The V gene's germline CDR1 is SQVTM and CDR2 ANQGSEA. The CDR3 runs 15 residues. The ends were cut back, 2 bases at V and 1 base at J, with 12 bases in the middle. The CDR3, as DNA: TGCAGCGTTGAATCTGGGGGCCCTGCCAAAAACATTCAGTACTTC. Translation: CSVESGGPAKNIQYF.

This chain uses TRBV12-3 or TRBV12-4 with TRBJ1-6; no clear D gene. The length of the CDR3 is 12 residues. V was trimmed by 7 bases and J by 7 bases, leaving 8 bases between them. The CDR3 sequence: CASIGGNSPLHF. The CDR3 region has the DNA TGTGCCAGCATCGGTGGGAATTCACCCCTCCACTTT.

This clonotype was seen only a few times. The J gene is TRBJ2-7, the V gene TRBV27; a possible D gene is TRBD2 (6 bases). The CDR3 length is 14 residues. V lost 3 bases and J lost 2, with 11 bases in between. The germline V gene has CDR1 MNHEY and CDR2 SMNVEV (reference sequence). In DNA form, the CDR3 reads TGTGCCAGCAGTTTTGCGGGACCAACCTACGAGCAGTACTTC. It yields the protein CASSFAGPTYEQYF.

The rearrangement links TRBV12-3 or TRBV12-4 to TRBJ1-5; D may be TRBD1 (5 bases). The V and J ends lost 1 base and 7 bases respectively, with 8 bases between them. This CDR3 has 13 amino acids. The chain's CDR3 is CASSLERGQPQHF. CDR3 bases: TGTGCCAGCAGTTTAGAGAGGGGCCAGCCCCAGCATTTT.

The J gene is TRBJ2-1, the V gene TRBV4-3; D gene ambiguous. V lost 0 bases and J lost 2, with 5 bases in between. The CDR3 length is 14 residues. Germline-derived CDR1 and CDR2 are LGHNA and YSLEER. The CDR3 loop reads CASSQDLTYNEQFF. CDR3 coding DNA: TGCGCCAGCAGCCAAGATCTAACCTACAATGAGCAGTTCTTC.

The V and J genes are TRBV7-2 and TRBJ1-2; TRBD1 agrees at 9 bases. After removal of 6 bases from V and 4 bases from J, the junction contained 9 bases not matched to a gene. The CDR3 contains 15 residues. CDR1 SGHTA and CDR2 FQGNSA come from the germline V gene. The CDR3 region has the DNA TGTGCCAGCAGGACCGTTTCGGGACAGGGCTATGGCTACACCTTC. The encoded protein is CASRTVSGQGYGYTF.

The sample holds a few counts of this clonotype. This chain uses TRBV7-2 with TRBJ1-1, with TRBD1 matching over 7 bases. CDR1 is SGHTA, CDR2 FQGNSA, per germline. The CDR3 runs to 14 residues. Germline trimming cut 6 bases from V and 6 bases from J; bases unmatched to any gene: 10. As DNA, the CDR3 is TGTGCCAGCAGACTAGACAGGGTGCCCTCTGAAGCTTTCTTT. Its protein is CASRLDRVPSEAFF.